The 21 T cell receptor beta chains below were found in one sample sequenced in a study of response to subunit inactivated influenza vaccine. TCRdb recomputed calls from the RT-PCR reads with MiXCR, one row per CDR3 protein. Among around 480,000 distinct CDR3 sequences, more than 15% were seen once, and the ten largest hold less than 4%. This sample comprised CD4+ T cells sorted from PBMCs, obtained roughly 24 months after vaccination. The source is a man between 50 and 69 years old who received an inactivated influenza vaccine.

The chain is built from TRBV7-2 and TRBJ2-5; 9 positions match TRBD2. This CDR3 has 15 residues. Germline V lookup: CDR1 SGHTA, CDR2 FQGNSA. V was clipped by 4 bases and J by 5 bases; unmatched bases: 8. DNA for the CDR3: TGTGCCAGCAGCTACAGCGCGGGGGGGTACGAGACCCAGTACTTC. This translates into CASSYSAGGYETQYF. The variable domain in full, completed from reference TRBV7-2 and TRBJ2-5, reads GAGVSQSPSNKVTEKGKDVELRCDPISGHTALYWYRQSLGQGLEFLIYFQGNSAPDKSGLPSDRFSAERTGGSVSTLTIQRTQQEDSAVYLCASSYSAGGYETQYFGPGTRLLVL.

The chain has TRBV24-1 and TRBJ2-1; no clear D gene. V was cut by 9 bases and J by 7 bases, with 6 bases left in between. The germline V gene has CDR1 KGHDR and CDR2 SFDVKD. This CDR3 contains 10 residues. CDR3 region: CATGDNEQFF. The CDR3 bases are TGTGCCACCGGCGATAATGAGCAGTTCTTC.

This clonotype was counted a few times. The chain carries TRBV5-5 and TRBJ1-6, with D unclear. V lost 0 bases and J 8 bases, leaving 18 bases between the germline ends. Germline loops: CDR1 SGHKS, CDR2 YYEKEE (reference sequence). This CDR3 contains 17 residues. The DNA for the CDR3 is TGTGCCAGCAGCTTGGGGACTTTTGGGGTTTTAGATTCACCCCTCCACTTT. Amino acid sequence: CASSLGTFGVLDSPLHF.

This clonotype has a handful of counts. V gene TRBV6-5 combines with J gene TRBJ1-1; D unresolved. The germline CDR1 and CDR2 sequences are MNHEY and SVGAGI. The CDR3 is 15 amino acids. The V end was cut by 0 bases, the J end by 5 bases, with 13 bases between. The CDR3 spells CASSYSDGGGTEAFF. The CDR3 nucleotides read TGTGCCAGCAGTTACTCGGATGGTGGAGGGACTGAAGCTTTCTTT.

This clonotype appeared a few times. The chain joins TRBV28 to TRBJ2-5, with 13 bases fitting TRBD2. Germline values: CDR1 MDHEN, CDR2 SYDVKM. The CDR3 runs 15 residues. Trimming cost V 5 bases and J 4 bases; bases outside gene matches: 4. Written as DNA, the CDR3 is TGTGCCAGCAGTACGGGACTAGCGGGGTTAGAGACCCAGTACTTC. Its translation is CASSTGLAGLETQYF.

There are many counts of this clonotype. The chain combines TRBV4-1 with TRBJ2-5, with D possibly matching TRBD1 (6 bases). V lost 1 base, J lost 2 bases, and 11 bases lay in between. The CDR3 length is 15 residues. CDR1 is MGHRA and CDR2 is YSYEKL in the germline V gene. The CDR3 DNA reads as TGCGCCAGCAGCCAAGTTGGCAGGGGACAAGAGACCCAGTACTTC. It yields the protein CASSQVGRGQETQYF.

In regard to this clonotype: A clone one base away is much larger, so this may be a read error. This chain connects TRBV6-1 to TRBJ2-2; 9 nucleotides line up with TRBD1. With 6 bases clipped from V and 1 base from J, the junction kept 3 bases outside the gene matches. Germline values: CDR1 MNHNS, CDR2 SASEGT. This CDR3 contains 15 residues. Here the CDR3 reads CASSVGQGNTGELFF. DNA for the CDR3: TGTGCCAGCAGCGTGGGACAGGGGAACACCGGGGAGCTGTTTTTT.

As for this clonotype: One junction end does not reproduce the germline sequence, and a read error may be involved. The V gene is TRBV4-3, the J gene TRBJ2-3; tentatively, D is TRBD2 (7 bases). Germline V lookup: CDR1 LGHNA, CDR2 YSLEER. The CDR3 contains 15 residues. The CDR3 nucleotides are TGCGCCAGCGGCCAATGGGGGGGACAAACAGATACGCAGTATTTT. It specifies CASGQWGGQTDTQYF.

The V call is TRBV12-3 or TRBV12-4, the J call TRBJ2-3, with D uncertain. This CDR3 region has 13 residues. The V and J ends lost 8 bases and 0 bases respectively, with 9 bases between them. The CDR3 sequence is CASRLGSTDTQYF. CDR3 in DNA: TGTGCCAGCCGCCTCGGGAGCACAGATACGCAGTATTTT.

This clonotype appeared a few times. V usage is TRBV7-2 and J usage is TRBJ2-3; D is unresolved. Germline V gives CDR1 SGHTA, CDR2 FQGNSA. This CDR3 is 14 amino acids long. V was trimmed by 8 bases and J by 1 base, leaving 13 bases between them. The CDR3 loop is CASERRRGTDTQYF. Written as DNA, the CDR3 is TGTGCCAGCGAAAGGCGGCGTGGCACAGATACGCAGTATTTT.

This clonotype was detected many times. The J gene is TRBJ1-1, the V gene TRBV12-3 or TRBV12-4; TRBD1 agrees at 9 bases. After removal of 5 bases from V and 4 bases from J, the junction contained 8 bases not matched to a gene. CDR3 length: 15 amino acids. CDR3 DNA: TGTGCCAGCAGTCCGACAGGGGGAAGGGCCACTGAAGCTTTCTTT. This codes for CASSPTGGRATEAFF.

This clonotype was found a few times. The V and J genes are TRBV7-2 and TRBJ1-2; D is unresolved. CDR1 is SGHTA and CDR2 is FQGNSA in the germline V gene. The germline V and J ends were trimmed by 6 bases and 4 bases, with 12 bases remaining between them. This CDR3 has 13 residues. This CDR3 reads CASRAGSIYGYTF. CDR3 in DNA: TGTGCCAGCAGGGCGGGGAGTATCTATGGCTACACCTTC.

The V and J genes are TRBV10-2 and TRBJ2-7; D unclear. The V gene's germline CDR1 is WSHSY and CDR2 SAAADI. The germline V and J ends were trimmed by 6 bases and 6 bases, with 15 bases remaining between them. The CDR3 has 13 amino acids. CDR3 residues: CASRHSDGGEQYF. Here the CDR3 DNA reads TGCGCCAGCAGACACTCGGACGGCGGCGAGCAGTACTTC.

There are a few counts of this clonotype. V is TRBV6-2 or TRBV6-3 and J is TRBJ2-5; D remains ambiguous. Germline CDR1 and CDR2: MNHEY and SVGEGT. The CDR3 is 14 residues long. The ends were cut back, 2 bases at V and 2 bases at J, with 9 bases in the middle. CDR3 residues: CASSYVGFQETQYF. CDR3 bases: TGTGCCAGCAGTTACGTGGGATTTCAAGAGACCCAGTACTTC.

With regard to this clonotype: The junction and the germline gene differ at one end; a read error may be behind it. The V call is TRBV20-1, the J call TRBJ2-2; 14 bases are shared with TRBD2. Germline loops: CDR1 DFQATT, CDR2 SNEGSKA (reference sequence). This CDR3 comprises 19 residues. The CDR3 DNA follows: TGCAGTGCTAGCGGGTCGACTAGCGGGAGGGCCGCGAACACCGGGGAGCTGTGTTTT. Translating it yields CSASGSTSGRAANTGELCF.

This clonotype appeared many times. The chain recombines TRBV7-2 with TRBJ2-1; 14 bases match TRBD2. The germline gives CDR1 SGHTA, CDR2 FQGNSA. V lost 3 bases, J lost 9 bases, and 4 bases stayed unmatched. The CDR3 loop spans 15 amino acids. CDR3 amino acids: CASSLTSGRASEQFF. CDR3 nucleotides: TGTGCCAGCAGCTTGACTAGCGGGAGGGCCTCTGAGCAGTTCTTC.

This clonotype was observed a handful of times. The genes are TRBV5-1 and TRBJ1-2; D is uncertain. This CDR3 is 15 amino acids long. Germline V gives CDR1 SGHRS, CDR2 YFSETQ. The V and J ends lost 4 bases and 0 bases respectively, with 13 bases between them. In DNA, the CDR3 is TGCGCCAGCAGCACCCGGACTGCTACTAACTATGGCTACACCTTC. This codes for CASSTRTATNYGYTF. Combining the CDR3 with reference TRBV5-1 and TRBJ1-2 gives the whole variable domain KAGVTQTPRYLIKTRGQQVTLSCSPISGHRSVSWYQQTPGQGLQFLFEYFSETQRNKGNFPGRFSGRQFSNSRSEMNVSTLELGDSALYLCASSTRTATNYGYTFGSGTRLTVV.

The J gene is TRBJ2-1, the V gene TRBV7-2; perhaps TRBD2 as D (5 bases). The CDR3 has 12 amino acids. Trimming left V 5 bases short and J 9 bases short, with 11 bases between. From germline, CDR1 is SGHTA and CDR2 FQGNSA. In nucleotides, the CDR3 is TGTGCCAGCAGCACTAGGGCCGGTGAGCAGTTCTTC. Its protein is CASSTRAGEQFF.

This clonotype was counted a few times. The chain couples TRBV7-9 to TRBJ2-1; TRBD1 matches at 8 bases. V was clipped by 6 bases and J by 10 bases; unmatched bases: 2. The length of the CDR3 is 11 residues. Germline CDR1 and CDR2: SEHNR and FQNEAQ (reference sequence). The CDR3 sequence is CASRSGGEQFF. The CDR3, as DNA: TGTGCCAGCAGGTCAGGGGGCGAGCAGTTCTTC.

In its sample, this clonotype was seen a few times. The chain links TRBV11-2 to TRBJ2-7, with TRBD1 matching over 8 bases. Trimming took 5 bases from V and 3 from J; bases not matched to a gene: 9. The germline V gene encodes CDR1 SGHAT and CDR2 FQNNGV. This CDR3 spans 15 amino acids. CDR3 nucleotides: TGTGCCAGCAGCACCGACAGGGGTAGTGTCTACGAGCAGTACTTC. It specifies CASSTDRGSVYEQYF.

This clonotype has ten or more counts. The chain is built from TRBV20-1 and TRBJ1-2, with D perhaps matching TRBD1 (6 bases). V was cut by 3 bases and J by 4 bases, with 21 bases left in between. Germline V gene data show CDR1 as DFQATT and CDR2 as SNEGSKA (reference sequence). The CDR3 is made up of 16 amino acids. The CDR3 spells CSARPPLAGAIYGYTF. CDR3 bases: TGCAGTGCTAGGCCCCCCCTGGCAGGGGCAATCTATGGCTACACCTTC.